This TCR beta chain was identified in a study of T-cell memory formation after mild COVID-19. Study-level findings and limits: The authors left the SARS-CoV-2 specificity of second-wave clones peaking on day 37 unconfirmed. Later expanders leaned CD4+, whereas day 15 to 85 contracting clones were balanced CD4/CD8. Certain responding clones were present in pre-infection memory, suggesting participation of cross-reactive memory.

Only a few counts were recorded for this clonotype. The antigen is not known. V dropped 5 bases and J dropped 0 bases, with 12 bases sitting between them. This CDR3 comprises 16 residues. CDR1 is SGHRS and CDR2 is YFSETQ in the germline V gene. TCRdb processed the 5' RACE reads anew with MiXCR; each CDR3 protein has one entry. This table has approximately 580,000 distinct CDR3 sequences, roughly 21% appearing once. The sequencing input was PBMCs or a T cell subset sorted from them (not recorded which). The chain joins TRBV5-1 to TRBJ2-6; weak D call: TRBD1 (5 bases). The source of this sequence is an adult woman who had mild COVID-19 (a few samples of this study predate the infection). Cell type and time point are not known. The CDR3 sequence is CASSSTDSSGANVLTF. The CDR3 nucleotides are TGCGCCAGCAGTTCTACCGACAGCTCTGGGGCCAACGTCCTGACTTTC.